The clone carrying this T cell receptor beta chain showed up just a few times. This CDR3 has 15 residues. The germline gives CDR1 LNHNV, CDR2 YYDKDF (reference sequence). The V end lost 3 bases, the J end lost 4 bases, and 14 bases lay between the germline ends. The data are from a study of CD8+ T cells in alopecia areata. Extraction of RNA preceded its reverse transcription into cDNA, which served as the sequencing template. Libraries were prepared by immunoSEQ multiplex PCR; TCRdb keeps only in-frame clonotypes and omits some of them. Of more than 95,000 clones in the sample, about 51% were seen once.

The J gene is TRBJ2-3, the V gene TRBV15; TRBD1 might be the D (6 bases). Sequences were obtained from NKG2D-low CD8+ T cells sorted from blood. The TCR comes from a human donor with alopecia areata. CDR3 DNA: TGTGCCACCAGCAGCGATCGAGGGGGTTCAGATACGCAGTATTTT. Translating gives CATSSDRGGSDTQYF.